This entry lists 24 T cell receptor beta chains sequenced from one sample in a study of regulatory T cells in long-lasting Graves disease (dated by TCRdb to about 2021). Receptor amplification or capture employed multiplex PCR. The sequencer listed for this sample is Illumina HiSeq 4000. CDR3 regions were amplified by Arm-PCR with iRepertoire HTBI primers to construct TCR beta libraries. TCRdb cleaned the public reads at Q25 with fastp, built clones with MiXCR and kept in-frame beta chains. Rows with a matching CDR3 protein are joined into one entry that keeps the most common DNA and genes. The sample table shows around 420,000 distinct CDR3 sequences, and about 16% are seen once. The ten largest clones take up 22% of the sample. Read against the paper, the sample's time point label means: newly diagnosed GD, antithyroid drugs for less than 3 months. For both TCR sequencing and RNA sequencing, RNA was extracted from PBMCs using TRIzol.

This material consisted of peripheral blood mononuclear cells (PBMCs), taken at new diagnosis, from a patient treated with antithyroid drugs. The receptors originated from a female donor with Graves disease.

In its sample, this clonotype was seen many times. This chain uses TRBV5-1 with TRBJ1-6; 9 bases are a match to TRBD1. The CDR3 is 16 residues long. From germline, CDR1 is SGHRS and CDR2 YFSETQ. The V segment lost 2 bases and the J segment 10 bases; nucleotides outside the gene matches: 10. The CDR3 DNA reads TGCGCCAGCAGCTTCGGGGGACAGGGAATAGAATCACCCCTCCACTTT. It translates to CASSFGGQGIESPLHF.

This clonotype was detected ten times or more. V is TRBV7-2 and J is TRBJ2-7; the match to TRBD2 covers 9 bases. Unmatched junction bases numbered 9, after V lost 1 base and J lost 2 bases. The CDR3 sequence is 17 residues long. Germline loops: CDR1 SGHTA, CDR2 FQGNSA. CDR3 residues: CASSLVSSGTAPYEQYF. CDR3 nucleotides: TGTGCCAGCAGCTTAGTATCTAGCGGGACAGCACCCTACGAGCAGTACTTC. Full variable domain (rest looked up from reference TRBV7-2 and TRBJ2-7): GAGVSQSPSNKVTEKGKDVELRCDPISGHTALYWYRQSLGQGLEFLIYFQGNSAPDKSGLPSDRFSAERTGGSVSTLTIQRTQQEDSAVYLCASSLVSSGTAPYEQYFGPGTRLTVT.

The V and J genes are TRBV12-3 or TRBV12-4 and TRBJ2-7; the D gene is possibly TRBD1 (5 bases). Trimming removed 6 bases from V and 3 bases from J, with 18 bases in between. The CDR3 has 15 amino acids. As DNA, the CDR3 is TGTGCCAGCAGCACCTCAGTGGGGCAGGGCTACGAGCAGTACTTC. Its protein product is CASSTSVGQGYEQYF.

The genes are TRBV18 and TRBJ1-1; D is undetermined. CDR3 length: 15 residues. Trimming pared 3 bases from V and 2 bases from J, leaving 13 bases between. From germline, CDR1 is KGHSH and CDR2 LQKENI. CDR3 loop: CASSPPKGGNTEAFF. As DNA, the CDR3 is TGTGCCAGCTCACCTCCAAAGGGAGGTAACACTGAAGCTTTCTTT.

In its sample, this clonotype was seen many times. This sequence joins TRBV10-3 and TRBJ1-6; no clear D. The CDR3 contains 14 residues. Trimming removed 0 bases at V and 5 bases at J, with 5 bases between. Germline CDR1 is ENHRY and CDR2 is SYGVKD. The CDR3, as DNA: TGTGCCATCAGTGAGTCGATGGATAATTCACCCCTCCACTTT. This codes for CAISESMDNSPLHF.

This chain connects TRBV4-2 to TRBJ2-5, with 10 bases aligning to TRBD2. Germline V gene data show CDR1 as LGHNA and CDR2 as YNFKEQ. V trimming: 3 bases; J trimming: 1 base; junction bases outside the gene matches: 2. The CDR3 has 15 residues. The DNA for the CDR3 is TGTGCCAGCAGCCATATAGCGGGGGGCCAAGAGACCCAGTACTTC. As protein: CASSHIAGGQETQYF.

This clonotype was found many times. The rearrangement links TRBV5-1 to TRBJ1-4, with D uncertain. Germline CDR1 reads SGHRS; CDR2 reads YFSETQ. V was trimmed by 7 bases and J by 0 bases, leaving 13 bases between them. This CDR3 has 15 amino acids. CDR3 sequence: CASGEEDATNEKLFF. Here the CDR3 DNA reads TGCGCCAGCGGGGAGGAAGACGCAACTAATGAAAAACTGTTTTTT. The full variable domain, with the rest looked up from reference TRBV5-1 and TRBJ1-4, is KAGVTQTPRYLIKTRGQQVTLSCSPISGHRSVSWYQQTPGQGLQFLFEYFSETQRNKGNFPGRFSGRQFSNSRSEMNVSTLELGDSALYLCASGEEDATNEKLFFGSGTQLSVL.

This clonotype was seen more than once but under ten times. CDR3 residues: CASTRTGALTNYGYTF. Written as DNA, the CDR3 is TGTGCCAGCACCCGGACAGGGGCCCTGACTAACTATGGCTACACCTTC. This chain joins TRBV16 and TRBJ1-2; the match to TRBD1 covers 9 bases. The germline CDR1 and CDR2 sequences are KGHSY and FQNENV. With 7 bases clipped from V and 0 bases from J, the junction kept 9 bases outside the gene matches. The CDR3 totals 16 residues.

The chain couples TRBV5-1 to TRBJ2-1, with D possibly TRBD1 on 6 matching bases. The CDR3 totals 17 residues. V lost 1 base and J lost 0, with 14 bases in between. The germline gives CDR1 SGHRS, CDR2 YFSETQ. CDR3 sequence (DNA): TGCGCCAGCAGCTTGATTGGGGGCAAGAGCTCCTACAATGAGCAGTTCTTC. Its protein product is CASSLIGGKSSYNEQFF.

This clonotype was observed a few times. The J gene is TRBJ1-1, the V gene TRBV10-3; TRBD1 is a possible D gene (5 bases). Germline-derived CDR1 and CDR2 are ENHRY and SYGVKD. CDR3 length: 17 amino acids. V lost 6 bases and J 1 base, leaving 21 bases between the germline ends. The CDR3 nucleotides are TGTGCCATCAGCGTCGACAGAGTAAAATTCACGAACACTGAAGCTTTCTTT. It is translated as CAISVDRVKFTNTEAFF.

The chain combines TRBV18 with TRBJ1-1; weak D call: TRBD1 (6 bases). CDR3 length: 15 amino acids. V was pared by 3 bases and J by 3 bases, with 14 bases between. Germline V CDR1 and CDR2: KGHSH, LQKENI. In DNA form, the CDR3 reads TGTGCCAGCTCACCCAACAGGGACCGACACACTGAAGCTTTCTTT. Its protein product is CASSPNRDRHTEAFF. The full variable domain, its missing parts supplied by reference TRBV18 and TRBJ1-1, is NAGVMQNPRHLVRRRGQEARLRCSPMKGHSHVYWYRQLPEEGLKFMVYLQKENIIDESGMPKERFSAEFPKEGPSILRIQQVVRGDSAAYFCASSPNRDRHTEAFFGQGTRLTVV.

This clonotype was recorded many times. The rearrangement joins TRBV28 to TRBJ2-7; D is unclear. Deletions cut 1 base from V and 6 bases from J, with 13 bases between. Germline CDR1 reads MDHEN; CDR2 reads SYDVKM. The CDR3 has 14 residues. The CDR3 sequence: CASSLFRGPGEQYF. The CDR3, as DNA: TGTGCCAGCAGTTTATTTCGCGGCCCGGGCGAGCAGTACTTC.

This clonotype showed up many times. The junction does not match germline at one end; this may be a read error. V usage is TRBV5-1 and J usage is TRBJ1-3; 9 bases are shared with TRBD1. Germline assignment: CDR1 SGHRS and CDR2 YFSETQ. The CDR3 runs 16 residues. The CDR3 loop is CASRLDRGNSGNTIYF. The CDR3 DNA follows: TGCGCCAGCAGGTTGGACAGGGGAAACTCTGGAAACACCATATATTTT.

The V and J genes are TRBV11-1 and TRBJ2-1; D gene ambiguous. CDR3 length: 12 residues. Deletions cut 6 bases from V and 5 bases from J, with 8 bases between. The germline V gene has CDR1 SGHAT and CDR2 FQDESV (reference sequence). The CDR3 nucleotides are TGTGCCAGCAGTTATTCTCACAATGAGCAGTTCTTC. Its translation: CASSYSHNEQFF.

The sample holds many counts of this clonotype. The rearrangement links TRBV7-9 to TRBJ1-5; perhaps TRBD1 as D (6 bases). CDR3 length: 13 residues. Germline CDR1 and CDR2: SEHNR and FQNEAQ (reference sequence). V was trimmed by 8 bases and J by 4 bases, leaving 12 bases between them. The CDR3 sequence: CASSRTDNQPQHF. The CDR3 DNA follows: TGTGCCAGCTCCCGGACAGATAATCAGCCCCAGCATTTT.

This clonotype was detected ten times or more. The chain combines TRBV7-2 with TRBJ1-1, with D unclear. CDR1 and CDR2 from the germline V gene are SGHTA and FQGNSA. The CDR3 runs to 16 residues. The V end was cut by 2 bases, the J end by 0 bases, with 13 bases between. The CDR3 protein is CASSLSHGELNTEAFF. For the CDR3, the DNA is TGTGCCAGCAGCTTAAGCCACGGGGAATTGAACACTGAAGCTTTCTTT.

Ten or more counts support this clonotype. V and J are TRBV7-2 and TRBJ1-5, with 9 positions matching TRBD1. The germline gives CDR1 SGHTA, CDR2 FQGNSA. The CDR3 runs to 16 residues. The V and J ends lost 1 base and 3 bases, in that order; junction bases with no gene match: 4. The CDR3 reads CASSLEDRGFNQPQHF. The CDR3 DNA is TGTGCCAGCAGCTTAGAGGACAGGGGCTTCAATCAGCCCCAGCATTTT.

This clonotype occurred a few times. A much larger clone lies a single base off, so this may be a read error. This rearrangement joins TRBV28 to TRBJ2-7; D call uncertain. Germline CDR1 is MDHEN and CDR2 is SYDVKM. The CDR3 extends over 13 amino acids. CDR3 loop: CASSDTDGYEQCF. CDR3 in DNA: TGTGCCAGCAGTGATACGGACGGCTACGAGCAGTGCTTC.

This clonotype was counted only a few times. This could be a read error, since a much larger clone is one nucleotide away. V gene TRBV6-4 combines with J gene TRBJ2-2; no clear D. The CDR3 consists of 14 residues. Deletions cut 6 bases from V and 0 bases from J, with 8 bases between. Germline V gene sequence: CDR1 MRHNA, CDR2 SNTAGT. The CDR3 sequence is CASSFTANTGELFF. Here the CDR3 DNA reads TGTGCCAGCAGCTTCACAGCGAACACCGGGGAGCTGTTTTTT.

This clonotype was observed many times. The chain employs TRBV7-2 and TRBJ2-1, with 16 bases aligning to TRBD2. The germline V gene encodes CDR1 SGHTA and CDR2 FQGNSA. V gave up 1 base and J gave up 0 bases; unmatched junction bases: 15. The CDR3 has 23 residues. CDR3 residues: CASSLGDTGLAGGSPRSYNEQFF. CDR3 in DNA: TGTGCCAGCAGCTTAGGAGATACGGGACTAGCGGGAGGGAGCCCGCGCTCCTACAATGAGCAGTTCTTC.

This clonotype was seen ten or more times. This sequence joins TRBV6-5 and TRBJ2-5; the D is unclear. Germline CDR1 reads MNHEY; CDR2 reads SVGAGI. The CDR3 spans 13 residues. V gave up 4 bases and J gave up 2 bases, with 8 bases separating them. The chain's CDR3 is CASSSQIQETQYF. The CDR3 nucleotides are TGTGCCAGCAGTTCTCAGATTCAAGAGACCCAGTACTTC.

This clonotype was seen repeatedly, ten times or more. The chain links TRBV9 to TRBJ2-1; 12 positions agree with TRBD2. Trimming took 3 bases from V and 4 from J; bases not matched to a gene: 8. CDR3 length equals 17 residues. Germline CDR1 reads SGDLS; CDR2 reads YYNGEE. CDR3 amino acids: CASSARGLAGGYNEQFF. For the CDR3, the DNA is TGTGCCAGCAGCGCCAGGGGTCTAGCGGGGGGGTACAATGAGCAGTTCTTC.

The chain links TRBV30 to TRBJ2-7; D remains unclear. The germline V and J ends were trimmed by 2 bases and 4 bases, with 18 bases remaining between them. The CDR3 length is 15 residues. The V gene's germline CDR1 is GTSNPN and CDR2 SVGIG (reference sequence). CDR3 loop: CAWSLKVGSLYEQYF. The CDR3 coding sequence is TGTGCCTGGAGTTTAAAAGTCGGCTCACTTTACGAGCAGTACTTC. The full variable domain, with the rest looked up from reference TRBV30 and TRBJ2-7, is SQTIHQWPATLVQPVGSPLSLECTVEGTSNPNLYWYRQAAGRGLQLLFYSVGIGQISSEVPQNLSASRPQDRQFILSSKKLLLSDSGFYLCAWSLKVGSLYEQYFGPGTRLTVT.

This clonotype came up a few times. A clone one base away is much larger, so this may be a read error. The J gene is TRBJ2-3, the V gene TRBV12-3 or TRBV12-4; the D gene is possibly TRBD1 (5 bases). This CDR3 has 14 amino acids. The ends were cut back, 4 bases at V and 8 bases at J, with 16 bases in the middle. As DNA, the CDR3 is TGTGCCAGCAGTTCAGGGTACCCCCAAGGTACGCAGTATTTT. Its protein product is CASSSGYPQGTQYF.